These T cell receptor beta chains were read from a single sample in a study of CD8 T cells in ankylosing spondylitis. From the 5' RACE reads, TCRdb called clonotypes with MiXCR, one entry per CDR3 protein. The sample carries about 840,000 distinct CDR3 sequences, 10% to 15% recorded once. Source material: blood, either unsorted or a sorted T cell fraction (not recorded which). The receptor set was obtained from a male donor with ankylosing spondylitis. The CDR3 runs from the conserved cysteine through the conserved F or W. The D gene is left open where the match is weak. Clone size is given for some rows only: seen once, a few or many times, or a class if the clone is expanded.

V gene: TRBV6-1; D gene: .; J gene: TRBJ2-2; clone size: .; CDR3 DNA: TGTGCCAGCAGGTCCCCGGGGCAGAACACCGGGGAGCTGTTTTTT; CDR3 protein: CASRSPGQNTGELFF
V gene: TRBV4-2; D gene: .; J gene: TRBJ1-4; clone size: .; CDR3 DNA: TGTGCCAGCAGCCCGATAGGCACTAGCTCAGCAACTAATGAAAAACTGTTTTTT; CDR3 protein: CASSPIGTSSATNEKLFF
V gene: TRBV20-1; D gene: TRBD2; J gene: TRBJ2-1; clone size: few; CDR3 DNA: TGCAGTGCTAGAGGGGGCGGGAGGACTCCCTACAATGAGCAGTTCTTC; CDR3 protein: CSARGGGRTPYNEQFF
V gene: TRBV5-5; D gene: TRBD1; J gene: TRBJ1-6; clone size: .; CDR3 DNA: TGTGCCAGCAGCATTGACAGGGGAGCGAGCTCCTATAATTCACCCCTCCACTTT; CDR3 protein: CASSIDRGASSYNSPLHF
V gene: TRBV20-1; D gene: .; J gene: TRBJ2-1; clone size: few; CDR3 DNA: TGCAGTGCTCTGGGGGGCCGTTCCTACAATGAGCAGTTCTTC; CDR3 protein: CSALGGRSYNEQFF
V gene: TRBV6-2/TRBV6-3; D gene: TRBD2; J gene: TRBJ2-7; clone size: .; CDR3 DNA: TGTGCCAGCAGTTACTCTACTAGCGGGACCTACGAGCAGTACTTC; CDR3 protein: CASSYSTSGTYEQYF
V gene: TRBV7-2; D gene: TRBD1; J gene: TRBJ2-3; clone size: few; CDR3 DNA: TGTGCCAGCAGCTTCCGACAGGGTTCAGATACGCAGTATTTT; CDR3 protein: CASSFRQGSDTQYF
V gene: TRBV5-1; D gene: .; J gene: TRBJ1-5; clone size: .; CDR3 DNA: TGCGCCAGCAGCTTACAGGGTTTGGGTCAGCCCCAGCATTTT; CDR3 protein: CASSLQGLGQPQHF
V gene: TRBV6-2/TRBV6-3; D gene: .; J gene: TRBJ1-5; clone size: .; CDR3 DNA: TGTGCCAGTGCCTCCAGGGGCGGGCAGCCCCAGCATTTT; CDR3 protein: CASASRGGQPQHF
V gene: TRBV18; D gene: .; J gene: TRBJ1-5; clone size: many; CDR3 DNA: TGTGCCAGCAGCCCGGGCAATCAGCCCCAGCATTTT; CDR3 protein: CASSPGNQPQHF
V gene: TRBV12-3/TRBV12-4; D gene: TRBD1; J gene: TRBJ2-5; clone size: .; CDR3 DNA: TGTGCCAGCAGCGGACAGGGGCTTGAGACCCAGTACTTC; CDR3 protein: CASSGQGLETQYF
V gene: TRBV29-1; D gene: .; J gene: TRBJ1-2; clone size: many; CDR3 DNA: TGCAGCGCCCAAACAGGGAAAGGCTACACCTTC; CDR3 protein: CSAQTGKGYTF
V gene: TRBV28; D gene: TRBD1; J gene: TRBJ1-2; clone size: .; CDR3 DNA: TGTGCCAGCAGCGGGACAGGGCCTACGACTCACTATGGCTACACCTTC; CDR3 protein: CASSGTGPTTHYGYTF
V gene: TRBV9; D gene: .; J gene: TRBJ1-1; clone size: few; CDR3 DNA: TGTGCCAGCAGCGTAGGGACGGCCCGGGGTGAAGCTTTCTTT; CDR3 protein: CASSVGTARGEAFF
V gene: TRBV7-9; D gene: .; J gene: TRBJ2-3; clone size: many; CDR3 DNA: TGTGCCAGCAGCCGACAGACAACAGTCACAGATACGCAGTATTTT; CDR3 protein: CASSRQTTVTDTQYF
V gene: TRBV5-1; D gene: .; J gene: TRBJ1-1; clone size: many; CDR3 DNA: TGCGCCAGCAGCTTGGATCCCGGGACTGAAGCTTTCTTT; CDR3 protein: CASSLDPGTEAFF
V gene: TRBV6-5; D gene: TRBD1; J gene: TRBJ1-2; clone size: few; CDR3 DNA: TGTGCCAGCAGTTACTCGCCTAGGACAGGGCGGAACTATGGCTACACCTTC; CDR3 protein: CASSYSPRTGRNYGYTF